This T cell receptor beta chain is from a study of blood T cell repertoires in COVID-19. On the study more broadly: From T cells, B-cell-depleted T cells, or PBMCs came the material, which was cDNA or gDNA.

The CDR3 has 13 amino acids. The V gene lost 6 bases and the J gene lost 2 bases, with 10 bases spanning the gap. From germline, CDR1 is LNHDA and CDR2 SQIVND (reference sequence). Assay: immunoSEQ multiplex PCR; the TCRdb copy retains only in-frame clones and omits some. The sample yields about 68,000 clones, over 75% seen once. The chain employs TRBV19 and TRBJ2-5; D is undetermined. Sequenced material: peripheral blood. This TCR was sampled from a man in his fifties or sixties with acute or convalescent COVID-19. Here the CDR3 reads CASRLDGQETQYF. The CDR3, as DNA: TGTGCCAGTAGGCTAGACGGACAAGAGACCCAGTACTTC.